The next 30 T cell receptor beta chains were all read from a single sample in a study of cytomegalovirus exposure and HLA in healthy donors. A multiplex PCR was run with 60 Vbeta primers and 13 Jbeta primers. The data were produced by immunoSEQ multiplex PCR, yet TCRdb's version contains in-frame clones alone and is incomplete. The data show some 140,000 clones, around 80% seen once. Sequencing was performed on PBMCs. The receptors come from a man in his forties in good health and CMV-seropositive.

The J gene is TRBJ2-3, the V gene TRBV2, with 9 bases that match TRBD2. The CDR3 runs to 14 residues. Looked up from germline, CDR1 is SNHLY and CDR2 is FYNNEI. V lost 6 bases to trimming and J lost 5 bases; unmatched junction nucleotides: 6. CDR3: CASSVAGGGDTQYF. As DNA, the CDR3 is TGTGCCAGCAGCGTGGCGGGAGGGGGAGATACGCAGTATTTT.

This sequence joins TRBV10-1 and TRBJ2-7; tentatively, D is TRBD1 (6 bases). The CDR3 loop spans 12 amino acids. Germline V gene data show CDR1 as WNHNN and CDR2 as SYGVQD (reference sequence). V lost 3 bases and J lost 6, with 9 bases in between. As DNA, the CDR3 is TGCGCCAGCAGTGATTTAGGGGGCGAGCAGTACTTC. Translation gives CASSDLGGEQYF.

The V and J genes are TRBV6-5 and TRBJ1-5; no reliable D call. Germline CDR1 reads MNHEY; CDR2 reads SVGAGI. This CDR3 is 15 amino acids long. V lost 2 bases to trimming and J lost 0 bases, with 8 bases between them. The CDR3 region has the DNA TGTGCCAGCAGTTACGTACAGCATAGCAATCAGCCCCAGCATTTT. Its protein is CASSYVQHSNQPQHF.

V gene TRBV10-2 combines with J gene TRBJ2-6; D call uncertain. CDR1 is WSHSY, CDR2 SAAADI, per germline. This CDR3 spans 14 amino acids. The V gene lost 3 bases and the J gene lost 0 bases, with 3 bases spanning the gap. The CDR3 spells CASSEYSGANVLTF. CDR3 DNA sequence: TGCGCCAGCAGTGAATACTCTGGGGCCAACGTCCTGACTTTC.

This chain joins TRBV10-1 and TRBJ2-7; 9 nucleotides match TRBD1. V lost 6 bases and J lost 1; bases outside the gene matches: 10. CDR1 is WNHNN, CDR2 SYGVQD, per germline (reference sequence). The CDR3 has 16 residues. In DNA, the CDR3 is TGCGCCAGCAGCTCGACAGGGGGAGTTCGGTCCTACGAGCAGTACTTC. This encodes CASSSTGGVRSYEQYF.

The rearrangement links TRBV6-1 to TRBJ1-2; TRBD1 aligns across 10 bases. Germline lookup yields CDR1 MNHNS and CDR2 SASEGT. The CDR3 loop spans 14 amino acids. V was pared by 9 bases and J by 2 bases, with 6 bases of the junction left unmatched. The CDR3: CASKRQGANYGYTF. As DNA, the CDR3 is TGTGCCAGTAAGAGACAGGGGGCGAACTATGGCTACACCTTC.

CDR3 loop: CASSFDRTYEQYF. In nucleotides, the CDR3 is TGTGCCAGCAGTTTCGACAGAACCTACGAGCAGTACTTC. The chain has TRBV27 and TRBJ2-7; maybe TRBD1 (5 bases). The V and J ends lost 3 bases and 2 bases respectively, with 8 bases between them. The CDR3 runs to 13 residues. The germline gives CDR1 MNHEY, CDR2 SMNVEV (reference sequence).

CDR3 residues: CASSVNADTQYF. CDR3 nucleotides: TGTGCCAGCAGCGTCAATGCAGATACGCAGTATTTT. The V gene is TRBV9, the J gene TRBJ2-3; D is unresolved. This CDR3 region has 12 residues. Germline V lookup: CDR1 SGDLS, CDR2 YYNGEE. V lost 2 bases and J lost 4, with 5 bases in between.

V is TRBV5-5 and J is TRBJ1-1, with D possibly being TRBD1 (6 bases). Germline V gene lookup returns CDR1 SGHKS and CDR2 YYEKEE (reference sequence). This CDR3 contains 16 residues. V shed 4 bases and J shed 0 bases, with 16 bases lying between them. The DNA of the CDR3 is TGTGCCAGCAGCCAACGCCGGACAGCTTTGAACACTGAAGCTTTCTTT. Its translation: CASSQRRTALNTEAFF.

The genes are TRBV10-1 and TRBJ2-7; D may be TRBD2 (6 bases). Trimming took off 0 bases at V and 6 bases at J, with 18 bases between the two ends. From germline, CDR1 is WNHNN and CDR2 SYGVQD (reference sequence). CDR3 length: 16 amino acids. This CDR3 reads CASSESRLGARSEQYF. CDR3 coding DNA: TGCGCCAGCAGTGAGTCGCGACTAGGGGCCCGATCCGAGCAGTACTTC.

This clone appeared a few times. V and J are TRBV5-1 and TRBJ1-6, with TRBD1 matching 8 bases. V shed 3 bases and J 10 bases; nucleotides not matched to a gene: 6. Germline CDR1 SGHRS, CDR2 YFSETQ. The CDR3 length is 14 residues. This CDR3 is CASSSRTGRSPLHF. The CDR3 bases are TGCGCCAGCAGCTCTAGGACAGGGAGATCACCCCTCCACTTT.

The table lists this clone with a few counts. V is TRBV2 and J is TRBJ2-5; TRBD2 matches at 8 bases. Germline loops: CDR1 SNHLY, CDR2 FYNNEI. CDR3 length: 13 amino acids. V dropped 11 bases and J dropped 2; count of bases not matched to a gene: 7. The CDR3 spells CAGSGLEQETQYF. The CDR3 DNA reads TGTGCCGGGTCGGGACTAGAACAAGAGACCCAGTACTTC.

The genes are TRBV19 and TRBJ2-1; 7 nucleotides match TRBD2. This CDR3 has 15 amino acids. Per the germline V gene, CDR1 is LNHDA and CDR2 is SQIVND (reference sequence). Trimming took 3 bases from V and 8 from J; bases not matched to a gene: 10. Written as DNA, the CDR3 is TGTGCCAGTAGTATTCTCAGCGGGGTAAAACATGAGCAGTTCTTC. As protein: CASSILSGVKHEQFF.

The V call is TRBV5-1, the J call TRBJ1-2; D unclear. This CDR3 spans 14 amino acids. The V end lost 0 bases, the J end lost 0 bases, and 6 bases lay between the germline ends. CDR1 and CDR2 (germline): SGHRS, YFSETQ. CDR3: CASSLDRSNYGYTF. The CDR3, as DNA: TGCGCCAGCAGCTTGGACAGATCTAACTATGGCTACACCTTC.

The V call is TRBV4-1, the J call TRBJ1-3; D is undetermined. The ends were cut back, 4 bases at V and 0 bases at J, with 16 bases in the middle. Germline-derived CDR1 and CDR2 are MGHRA and YSYEKL. The CDR3 has 17 residues. The CDR3 reads CASSRTLRLSSGNTIYF. The CDR3 region has the DNA TGCGCCAGCAGCCGAACCCTGAGGTTGAGCTCTGGAAACACCATATATTTT.

The V call is TRBV19, the J call TRBJ2-7; a possible D gene is TRBD1 (6 bases). The CDR3 runs 16 residues. Germline CDR1 is LNHDA and CDR2 is SQIVND (reference sequence). Between the trimmed V and J ends, which lost 4 bases and 2 bases, there was a span of 18 bases. The CDR3 DNA reads TGTGCCAGTAGTAGACAGGTTACAGGGTCTCCCTACGAGCAGTACTTC. Encoded protein: CASSRQVTGSPYEQYF.

The chain links TRBV7-2 to TRBJ1-5; D perhaps matches TRBD1 (5 bases). Trimming removed 1 base from V and 5 bases from J, with 12 bases in between. From germline, CDR1 is SGHTA and CDR2 FQGNSA. The CDR3 totals 15 residues. In DNA form, the CDR3 reads TGTGCCAGCAGCTTAGATCAGGGTACCCATCAGCCCCAGCATTTT. Protein: CASSLDQGTHQPQHF.

The genes are TRBV18 and TRBJ2-5, with 8 bases aligning to TRBD1. After removal of 3 bases from V and 4 bases from J, the junction contained 4 bases not matched to a gene. In germline, CDR1 is KGHSH, CDR2 LQKENI. The CDR3 covers 14 residues. The chain's CDR3 is CASSPGQGRETQYF. The CDR3 bases are TGTGCCAGCTCACCCGGACAGGGACGAGAGACCCAGTACTTC.

The rearrangement uses TRBV7-9 and TRBJ2-2; D is ambiguous. This CDR3 contains 14 residues. Germline CDR1 and CDR2: SEHNR and FQNEAQ (reference sequence). Trimming removed 5 bases from V and 3 bases from J, with 10 bases in between. The CDR3 region has the DNA TGTGCCAGCAGCCCAACACATGACACCGGGGAGCTGTTTTTT. Translated, it gives CASSPTHDTGELFF.

The rearrangement joins TRBV2 to TRBJ2-1; D possibly corresponds to TRBD2 (6 bases). Germline-derived CDR1 and CDR2 are SNHLY and FYNNEI. This CDR3 is built from 14 residues. The V end lost 7 bases, the J end lost 6 bases, and 16 bases lay between the germline ends. The CDR3 sequence is CASNLRATSNEQFF. The CDR3, as DNA: TGTGCCAGCAACCTTAGGGCGACTAGCAATGAGCAGTTCTTC. Based on the CDR3 plus reference TRBV2 and TRBJ2-1, the full variable domain is EPEVTQTPSHQVTQMGQEVILRCVPISNHLYFYWYRQILGQKVEFLVSFYNNEISEKSEIFDDQFSVERPDGSNFTLKIRSTKLEDSAMYFCASNLRATSNEQFFGPGTRLTVL.

The chain carries TRBV6-1 and TRBJ2-7; TRBD1 matches at 9 bases. The germline CDR1 and CDR2 sequences are MNHNS and SASEGT. J gave up 3 bases and V 2 bases, and 5 bases lay outside the gene matches. This CDR3 spans 15 amino acids. CDR3 amino acids: CASSELWDRVYEQYF. The DNA for the CDR3 is TGTGCCAGCAGTGAATTGTGGGACAGGGTCTACGAGCAGTACTTC.

Points on this clone: The junction departs from germline at one end; a sequencing error may be responsible. The rearrangement uses TRBV7-9 and TRBJ2-6; D gene unclear. Germline CDR1 is SEHNR and CDR2 is FQNEAQ (reference sequence). This CDR3 has 18 amino acids. The CDR3 protein is CSSSPPGITSSGANVLTF. The CDR3 DNA sequence: TGTTCCAGCAGCCCCCCAGGTATCACCTCTTCTGGGGCCAACGTCCTGACTTTC.

The chain links TRBV5-6 to TRBJ2-5; D ambiguous. The closer fit of TRBJ2-7 to the DNA end suggests the J call may be wrong. Germline lookup yields CDR1 SGHDT and CDR2 YYEEEE. The CDR3 has 13 amino acids. CDR3 protein: CASSLGNSYEQYF. In DNA form, the CDR3 reads TGTGCCAGCAGCTTGGGCAACTCCTACGAGCAGTACTTC.

CDR3 region: CASSFLEGSANYGYTF. The DNA for the CDR3 is TGTGCCAGCAGCTTCCTGGAGGGATCGGCTAACTATGGCTACACCTTC. The chain carries TRBV7-8 and TRBJ1-2, with unresolved D. The germline CDR1 and CDR2 sequences are SGHVS and FQNEAQ. The germline V and J ends were trimmed by 3 bases and 0 bases, with 14 bases remaining between them. CDR3 length equals 16 residues.

The chain links TRBV27 to TRBJ2-7; no definite D call. The V end lost 5 bases, the J end lost 0 bases, and 14 bases lay between the germline ends. This CDR3 has 15 residues. Germline values: CDR1 MNHEY, CDR2 SMNVEV (reference sequence). The CDR3 DNA reads TGTGCCAGCAGTCCGACCCAGGTTACCTCCTACGAGCAGTACTTC. Protein product: CASSPTQVTSYEQYF.

The chain employs TRBV6-5 and TRBJ1-1; no clear D. The length of the CDR3 is 12 residues. Per germline, CDR1 MNHEY and CDR2 SVGAGI. The V and J ends lost 5 bases and 10 bases respectively, with 14 bases between them. For the CDR3, the DNA is TGTGCCAGCAGTACCGGCCAAGCAGGAGCTTTCTTT. Residues: CASSTGQAGAFF.

This clone was seen once. The gene calls are TRBV7-3 and TRBJ2-7; a weak D match, TRBD1 (5 bases). Trimming cost V 4 bases and J 1 base, with 11 bases left between them. The CDR3 is made up of 14 amino acids. Germline V gene sequence: CDR1 SGHTA, CDR2 FQGTGA. The CDR3 loop reads CASSYDRNSYEQYF. The CDR3 nucleotides are TGTGCCAGCAGCTACGACAGAAATTCCTACGAGCAGTACTTC.

The chain links TRBV6-5 to TRBJ2-1; D is perhaps TRBD1 (6 bases). With 2 bases removed from V and 9 bases from J, the gap between germline ends came to 8 bases. The CDR3 is 12 amino acids. The germline gives CDR1 MNHEY, CDR2 SVGAGI. The chain's CDR3 is CASSYARGEQFF. The CDR3 bases are TGTGCCAGCAGTTACGCCAGGGGTGAGCAGTTCTTC.

With respect to this clone: The junction shows a germline mismatch at one end, possibly a read error. The V and J genes are TRBV27 and TRBJ2-1; 8 nucleotides agree with TRBD2. This CDR3 is built from 15 residues. Germline V gives CDR1 MNHEY, CDR2 SMNVEV (reference sequence). Here the CDR3 reads CTSGELAALYNEQFF. The CDR3, as DNA: TGTACCAGCGGCGAACTAGCGGCGCTCTACAATGAGCAGTTCTTC.

The chain joins TRBV28 to TRBJ1-1, with 10 bases matching TRBD1. The CDR3 runs to 15 residues. Germline V gene lookup returns CDR1 MDHEN and CDR2 SYDVKM. V lost 9 bases to trimming and J lost 0 bases; unmatched junction nucleotides: 7. The CDR3 DNA follows: TGTGCCAGTCCTGACAGGGGGCGCATGAACACTGAAGCTTTCTTT. Its translation is CASPDRGRMNTEAFF. The full variable domain, in which reference TRBV28 and TRBJ1-1 provide the parts outside the CDR3, is DVKVTQSSRYLVKRTGEKVFLECVQDMDHENMFWYRQDPGLGLRLIYFSYDVKMKEKGDIPEGYSVSREKKERFSLILESASTNQTSMYLCASPDRGRMNTEAFFGQGTRLTVV.